Sequencing of this T cell receptor beta chain was carried out in a study of cytomegalovirus exposure and HLA in healthy donors. Study as a whole: A preliminary data release comprised tens of millions of unique TCRs obtained from HLA-typed donors.

From germline, CDR1 is SEHNR and CDR2 FQNEAQ (reference sequence). Trimming removed 1 base from V and 3 bases from J, with 7 bases in between. The CDR3 sequence is 14 residues long. This clone was seen only a few times. Its target is not known. PCR involved 60 Vbeta and 13 Jbeta primers. Assay: immunoSEQ multiplex PCR; the TCRdb copy retains only in-frame clones and omits some. This table has tens of thousands of clones, around three fifths appearing once. Findings of the study overall: Beyond CMV serostatus, there was no information to go on about immune exposure. Cytomegalovirus-associated status was assigned to 164 TCR beta chains. A few CMV-associated chains were confirmed in vitro to be specific for CMV antigens.

The TCR was taken from a woman aged 35 to 49 in good health and CMV-seropositive. Sequencing input: PBMCs. The chain is built from TRBV7-9 and TRBJ1-5; D remains ambiguous. For the CDR3, the DNA is TGTGCCAGCAGCTTAGGCCAGAACAATCAGCCCCAGCATTTT. Translating it yields CASSLGQNNQPQHF.